The 13 T cell receptor beta chains given below trace back to one sample, sequenced in a study of shared clonotypes between healthy human individuals. Positive CCR7 selection of CD45RO-negative cells yielded the naive CD8 cells, and terminally differentiated effector memory CD45RA+ cells were excluded. Clones were sequenced by immunoSEQ multiplex PCR, and TCRdb holds only the in-frame ones, with some missing. This sample has approximately 650,000 clones, with 95% found just once. Specimen: naive CD8+ T cells sorted from blood. The receptors were gathered from a woman in her 30s in good health.

This chain uses TRBV5-1 with TRBJ2-1, with TRBD1 identical over 9 bases. CDR1 and CDR2 (germline): SGHRS, YFSETQ. The V gene end was trimmed by 4 bases and the J gene end by 7 bases; junction bases not matched to a gene: 12. This CDR3 is 16 amino acids long. The CDR3 sequence: CASSKDRGTLVNEQFF. The CDR3 bases are TGCGCCAGCAGCAAAGACAGGGGGACCCTGGTGAATGAGCAGTTCTTC.

The chain combines TRBV19 with TRBJ1-5; D call uncertain. Germline lookup yields CDR1 LNHDA and CDR2 SQIVND (reference sequence). The CDR3 runs 16 residues. V was shortened by 1 base and J by 0 bases, with 10 bases between the two germline ends. CDR3 in DNA: TGTGCCAGTAGTATAGTGGGCTCGTATAGCAATCAGCCCCAGCATTTT. Translating it yields CASSIVGSYSNQPQHF.

The chain carries TRBV10-3 and TRBJ1-1; perhaps TRBD1 as D (6 bases). Germline V CDR1 and CDR2: ENHRY, SYGVKD. V lost 7 bases and J 2 bases, leaving 14 bases between the germline ends. This CDR3 has 14 residues. CDR3 coding DNA: TGTGCCATCACCGGGGGGCGCGGTAACACTGAAGCTTTCTTT. Protein: CAITGGRGNTEAFF.

The chain combines TRBV30 with TRBJ2-5; possibly TRBD2 for D (6 bases). The end of the DNA is better explained by TRBJ2-7, so the J call may be wrong. The CDR3 loop spans 14 amino acids. Germline assignment: CDR1 GTSNPN and CDR2 SVGIG (reference sequence). CDR3 bases: TGTGCCTGGAGCCCACGGGGTCTGGGGGGCGAGCAGTACTTC. It translates to CAWSPRGLGGEQYF.

This rearrangement joins TRBV11-2 to TRBJ2-2; D gene unclear. Trimming removed 5 bases at V and 5 bases at J, with 6 bases between. CDR3 length: 12 residues. CDR1 and CDR2 (germline): SGHAT, FQNNGV. CDR3 sequence (DNA): TGTGCCAGCAGCCCTCAAACCGGGGAGCTGTTTTTT. Translating gives CASSPQTGELFF.

This chain connects TRBV30 to TRBJ1-5; the D is unclear. V was shortened by 0 bases and J by 0 bases, with 9 bases between the two germline ends. CDR1 and CDR2 (germline): GTSNPN, SVGIG (reference sequence). There are 15 residues in the CDR3. The CDR3 DNA is TGTGCCTGGAGTGTAGGCGCCGATAGCAATCAGCCCCAGCATTTT. Residues: CAWSVGADSNQPQHF.

The chain links TRBV5-6 to TRBJ2-1; D unresolved. This CDR3 comprises 13 residues. V lost 0 bases to trimming and J lost 9 bases, with 10 bases between them. Germline V gene data show CDR1 as SGHDT and CDR2 as YYEEEE. The CDR3 DNA is TGTGCCAGCAGCTTGGGAGGTAGTAGTGAGCAGTTCTTC. Its protein is CASSLGGSSEQFF.

V gene TRBV13 combines with J gene TRBJ2-3; the match to TRBD1 covers 10 bases. The germline V gene encodes CDR1 PRHDT and CDR2 FYEKMQ (reference sequence). This CDR3 has 16 amino acids. Trimming at V came to 2 bases and at J to 3 bases, leaving 5 bases not matched to a gene. The CDR3 here is CASSLSGTGVTDTQYF. The CDR3 DNA sequence: TGTGCCAGCAGCTTATCCGGGACAGGGGTGACAGATACGCAGTATTTT.

The J gene is TRBJ2-5, the V gene TRBV7-7; D is unclear. Per the germline V gene, CDR1 is SSHAT and CDR2 is FNYEAQ (reference sequence). The CDR3 runs 12 residues. Trimming pared 5 bases from V and 4 bases from J, leaving 8 bases between. CDR3 protein: CASSPLSETQYF. CDR3 coding DNA: TGTGCCAGCAGCCCTCTTTCAGAGACCCAGTACTTC.

Concerning this clone: The sample has other DNA sequences that encode this CDR3 too. This chain uses TRBV5-6 with TRBJ1-1; no definite D call. Germline V gene lookup returns CDR1 SGHDT and CDR2 YYEEEE. The CDR3 is 13 amino acids. Trimming left V 1 base short and J 1 base short, with 5 bases between. CDR3 nucleotides: TGTGCCAGCAGCTTGCGGGGGAACACTGAAGCTTTCTTT. It yields the protein CASSLRGNTEAFF.

The gene calls are TRBV16 and TRBJ2-3; D is possibly TRBD1 (6 bases). In germline, CDR1 is KGHSY, CDR2 FQNENV. The CDR3 loop spans 19 amino acids. V was cut by 3 bases and J by 1 base, with 23 bases left in between. CDR3 region: CASSQWGTGYSDRTDTQYF. DNA for the CDR3: TGTGCCAGCAGCCAGTGGGGCACAGGGTACTCCGATCGCACAGATACGCAGTATTTT.

The chain carries TRBV28 and TRBJ2-7, with no clear D. This CDR3 region has 13 residues. Per the germline V gene, CDR1 is MDHEN and CDR2 is SYDVKM. The V and J ends lost 2 bases and 5 bases respectively, with 10 bases between them. The CDR3 reads CASSLINLDEQYF. The CDR3 coding sequence is TGTGCCAGCAGTTTAATTAACCTGGACGAGCAGTACTTC.

The genes are TRBV28 and TRBJ1-1; D is unclear. The V and J ends lost 5 bases and 4 bases respectively, with 17 bases between them. This CDR3 region has 15 residues. The V gene's germline CDR1 is MDHEN and CDR2 SYDVKM. The CDR3 here is CASSNFGVIGTEAFF. CDR3 DNA: TGTGCCAGCAGTAACTTTGGTGTGATAGGCACTGAAGCTTTCTTT.